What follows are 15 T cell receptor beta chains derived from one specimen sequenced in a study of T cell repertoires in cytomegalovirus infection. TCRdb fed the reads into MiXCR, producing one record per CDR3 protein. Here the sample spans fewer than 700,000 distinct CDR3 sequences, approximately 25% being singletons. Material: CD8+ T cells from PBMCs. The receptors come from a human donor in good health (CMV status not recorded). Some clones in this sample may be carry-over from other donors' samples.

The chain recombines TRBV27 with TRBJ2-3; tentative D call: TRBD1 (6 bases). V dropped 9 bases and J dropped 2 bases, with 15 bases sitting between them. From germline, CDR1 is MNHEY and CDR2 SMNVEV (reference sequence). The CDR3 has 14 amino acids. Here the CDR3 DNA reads TGTGCCAGTCGCCGAGGGGGATTCACAGATACGCAGTATTTT. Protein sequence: CASRRGGFTDTQYF.

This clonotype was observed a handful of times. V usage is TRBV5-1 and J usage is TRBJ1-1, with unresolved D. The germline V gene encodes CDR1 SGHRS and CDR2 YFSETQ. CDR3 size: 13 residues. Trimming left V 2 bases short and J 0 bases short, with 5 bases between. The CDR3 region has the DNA TGCGCCAGCAGCTTCACGATGAACACTGAAGCTTTCTTT. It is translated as CASSFTMNTEAFF. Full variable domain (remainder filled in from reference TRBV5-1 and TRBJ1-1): KAGVTQTPRYLIKTRGQQVTLSCSPISGHRSVSWYQQTPGQGLQFLFEYFSETQRNKGNFPGRFSGRQFSNSRSEMNVSTLELGDSALYLCASSFTMNTEAFFGQGTRLTVV.

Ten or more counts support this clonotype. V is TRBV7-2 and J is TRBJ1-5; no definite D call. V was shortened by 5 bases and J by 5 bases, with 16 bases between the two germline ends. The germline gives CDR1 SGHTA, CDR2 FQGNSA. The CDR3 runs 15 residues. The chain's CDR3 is CASSPGWGRDQPQHF. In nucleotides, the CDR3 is TGTGCCAGCAGCCCAGGTTGGGGTAGGGATCAGCCCCAGCATTTT.

The CDR3 DNA is TGTGCCATCAGTTATGCGGGGGCCACCTACAATGAGCAGTTCTTC. It yields the protein CAISYAGATYNEQFF. The chain joins TRBV10-3 to TRBJ2-1; TRBD2 might be the D (7 bases). CDR1 is ENHRY, CDR2 SYGVKD, per germline. Deletions cut 5 bases from V and 2 bases from J, with 13 bases between. This CDR3 contains 15 residues.

CDR3 region: CASSPRGLAGGRNTGELFF. The CDR3 DNA reads TGTGCCAGCAGCCCCAGGGGGCTAGCGGGGGGCCGGAACACCGGGGAGCTGTTTTTT. The chain uses TRBV5-5 and TRBJ2-2; 11 bases align to TRBD2. CDR3 length equals 19 residues. Per germline, CDR1 SGHKS and CDR2 YYEKEE (reference sequence). V lost 4 bases and J lost 1; bases outside the gene matches: 12.

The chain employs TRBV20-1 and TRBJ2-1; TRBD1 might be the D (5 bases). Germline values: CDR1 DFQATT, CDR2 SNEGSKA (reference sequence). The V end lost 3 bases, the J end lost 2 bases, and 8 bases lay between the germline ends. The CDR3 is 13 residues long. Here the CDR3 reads CSARQGPYNEQFF. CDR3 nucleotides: TGCAGTGCTAGGCAGGGCCCCTACAATGAGCAGTTCTTC.

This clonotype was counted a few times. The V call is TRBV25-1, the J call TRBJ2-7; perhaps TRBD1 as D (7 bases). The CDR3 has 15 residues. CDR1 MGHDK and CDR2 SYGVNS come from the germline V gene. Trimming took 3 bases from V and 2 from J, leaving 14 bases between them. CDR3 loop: CASSEGGQATYEQYV. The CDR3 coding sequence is TGTGCCAGCAGTGAGGGAGGACAGGCCACCTACGAGCAGTACGTC.

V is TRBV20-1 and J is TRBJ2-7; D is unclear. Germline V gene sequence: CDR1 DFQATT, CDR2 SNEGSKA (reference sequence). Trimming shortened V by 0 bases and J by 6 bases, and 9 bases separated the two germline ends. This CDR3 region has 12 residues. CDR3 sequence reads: CSARDMGFEQYV. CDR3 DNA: TGCAGTGCTAGAGATATGGGTTTCGAGCAGTACGTC.

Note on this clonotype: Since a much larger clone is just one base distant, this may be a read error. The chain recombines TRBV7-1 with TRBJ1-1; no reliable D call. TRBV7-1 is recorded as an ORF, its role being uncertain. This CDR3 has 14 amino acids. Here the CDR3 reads CANSPTLGDTEAFF. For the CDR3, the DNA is TGTGCCAACAGCCCCACATTGGGAGACACTGAAGCTTTCTTT.

This CDR3 reads CASSFYNRRNQPQHF. CDR3 nucleotide sequence: TGTGCCAGCAGTTTTTATAACAGACGCAATCAGCCCCAGCATTTT. The J gene is TRBJ1-5, the V gene TRBV28; D ambiguous. The CDR3 consists of 15 residues. Germline values: CDR1 MDHEN, CDR2 SYDVKM. Between the trimmed V and J ends, which lost 3 bases and 2 bases, there was a span of 11 bases.

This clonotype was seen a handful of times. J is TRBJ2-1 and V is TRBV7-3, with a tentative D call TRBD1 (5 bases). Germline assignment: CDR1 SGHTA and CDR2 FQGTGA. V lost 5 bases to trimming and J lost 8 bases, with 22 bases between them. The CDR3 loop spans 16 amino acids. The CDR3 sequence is CASSPILGVGVDEQFF. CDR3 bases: TGTGCCAGCAGCCCGATTTTGGGCGTAGGGGTCGATGAGCAGTTCTTC.

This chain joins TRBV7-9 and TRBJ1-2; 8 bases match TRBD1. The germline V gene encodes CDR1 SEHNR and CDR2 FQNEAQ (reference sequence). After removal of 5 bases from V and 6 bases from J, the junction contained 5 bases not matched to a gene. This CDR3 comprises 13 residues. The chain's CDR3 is CASSTGQGDGYTF. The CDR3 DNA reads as TGTGCCAGCAGCACAGGACAGGGTGATGGCTACACCTTC.

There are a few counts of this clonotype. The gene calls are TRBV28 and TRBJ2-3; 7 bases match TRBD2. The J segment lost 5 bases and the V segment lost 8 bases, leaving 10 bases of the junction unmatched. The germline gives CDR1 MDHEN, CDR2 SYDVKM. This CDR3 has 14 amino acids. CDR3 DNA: TGTGCCAGCCGTCCCCGGCGGGGGTTAGATACGCAGTATTTT. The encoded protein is CASRPRRGLDTQYF.

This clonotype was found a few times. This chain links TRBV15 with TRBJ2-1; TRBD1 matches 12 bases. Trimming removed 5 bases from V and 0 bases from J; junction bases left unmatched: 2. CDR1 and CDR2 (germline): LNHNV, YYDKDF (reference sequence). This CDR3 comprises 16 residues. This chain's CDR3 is CATSPGQGASYNEQFF. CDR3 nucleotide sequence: TGTGCCACCAGCCCGGGACAGGGGGCCTCCTACAATGAGCAGTTCTTC. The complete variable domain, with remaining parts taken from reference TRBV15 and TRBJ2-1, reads DAMVIQNPRYQVTQFGKPVTLSCSQTLNHNVMYWYQQKSSQAPKLLFHYYDKDFNNEADTPDNFQSRRPNTSFCFLDIRSPGLGDTAMYLCATSPGQGASYNEQFFGPGTRLTVL.

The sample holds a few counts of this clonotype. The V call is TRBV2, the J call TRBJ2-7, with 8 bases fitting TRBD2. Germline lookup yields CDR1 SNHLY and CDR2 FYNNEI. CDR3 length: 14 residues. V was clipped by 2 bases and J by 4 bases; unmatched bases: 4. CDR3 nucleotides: TGTGCCAGCAGTGAACGAACTAGCGGTTACGAGCAGTACGTC. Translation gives CASSERTSGYEQYV.